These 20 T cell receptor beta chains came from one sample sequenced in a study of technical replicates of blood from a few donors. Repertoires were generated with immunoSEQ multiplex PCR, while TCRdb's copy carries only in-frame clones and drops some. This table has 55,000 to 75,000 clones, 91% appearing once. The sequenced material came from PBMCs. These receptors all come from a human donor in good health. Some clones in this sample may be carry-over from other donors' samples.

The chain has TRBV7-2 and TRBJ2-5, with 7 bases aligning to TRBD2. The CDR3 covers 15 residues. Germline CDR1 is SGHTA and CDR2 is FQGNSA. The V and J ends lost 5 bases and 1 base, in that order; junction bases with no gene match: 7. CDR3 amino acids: CASSRQAGLQETQYF. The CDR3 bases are TGTGCCAGCAGCCGGCAAGCGGGACTCCAAGAGACCCAGTACTTC. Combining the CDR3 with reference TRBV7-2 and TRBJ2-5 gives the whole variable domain GAGVSQSPSNKVTEKGKDVELRCDPISGHTALYWYRQSLGQGLEFLIYFQGNSAPDKSGLPSDRFSAERTGGSVSTLTIQRTQQEDSAVYLCASSRQAGLQETQYFGPGTRLLVL.

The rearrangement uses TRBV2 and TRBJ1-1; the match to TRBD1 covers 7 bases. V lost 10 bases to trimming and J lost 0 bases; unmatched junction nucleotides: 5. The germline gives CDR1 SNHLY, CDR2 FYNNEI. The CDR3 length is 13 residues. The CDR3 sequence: CATPDRVNTEAFF. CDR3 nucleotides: TGTGCCACTCCCGACAGGGTGAACACTGAAGCTTTCTTT.

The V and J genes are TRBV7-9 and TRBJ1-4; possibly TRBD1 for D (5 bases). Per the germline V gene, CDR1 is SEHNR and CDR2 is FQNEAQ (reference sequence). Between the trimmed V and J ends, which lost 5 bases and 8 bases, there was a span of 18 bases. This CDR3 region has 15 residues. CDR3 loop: CASSKTLLRGEKLFF. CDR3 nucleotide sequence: TGTGCCAGCAGCAAAACACTACTAAGGGGCGAAAAACTGTTTTTT. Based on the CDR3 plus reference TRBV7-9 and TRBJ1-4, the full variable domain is DTGVSQNPRHKITKRGQNVTFRCDPISEHNRLYWYRQTLGQGPEFLTYFQNEAQLEKSRLLSDRFSAERPKGSFSTLEIQRTEQGDSAMYLCASSKTLLRGEKLFFGSGTQLSVL.

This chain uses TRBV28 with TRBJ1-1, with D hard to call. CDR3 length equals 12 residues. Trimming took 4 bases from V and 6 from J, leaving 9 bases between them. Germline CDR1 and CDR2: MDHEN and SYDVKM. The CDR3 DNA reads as TGTGCCAGCAGTTCCTCAACGGCTGAAGCTTTCTTT. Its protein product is CASSSSTAEAFF. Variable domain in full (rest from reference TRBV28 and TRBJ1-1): DVKVTQSSRYLVKRTGEKVFLECVQDMDHENMFWYRQDPGLGLRLIYFSYDVKMKEKGDIPEGYSVSREKKERFSLILESASTNQTSMYLCASSSSTAEAFFGQGTRLTVV.

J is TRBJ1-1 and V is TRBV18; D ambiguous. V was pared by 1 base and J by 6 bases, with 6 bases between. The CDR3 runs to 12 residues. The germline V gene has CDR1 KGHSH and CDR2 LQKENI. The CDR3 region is CASSPRGAEAFF. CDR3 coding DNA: TGTGCCAGCTCACCACGGGGAGCTGAAGCTTTCTTT.

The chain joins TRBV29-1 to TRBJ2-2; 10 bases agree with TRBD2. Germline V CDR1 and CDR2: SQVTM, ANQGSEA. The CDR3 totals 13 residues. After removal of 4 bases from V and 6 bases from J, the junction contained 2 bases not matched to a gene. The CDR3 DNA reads TGCAGCGTTGTTCTAGCGGGGGCCGGGGAGCTGTTTTTT. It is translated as CSVVLAGAGELFF.

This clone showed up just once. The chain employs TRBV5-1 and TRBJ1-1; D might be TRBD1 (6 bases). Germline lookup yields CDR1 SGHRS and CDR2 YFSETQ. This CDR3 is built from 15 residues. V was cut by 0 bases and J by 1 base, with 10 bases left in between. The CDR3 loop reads CASSLDGQPNTEAFF. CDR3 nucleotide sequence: TGCGCCAGCAGCTTGGATGGACAGCCGAACACTGAAGCTTTCTTT.

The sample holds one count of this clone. CDR3 region: CASSGGETFGSPLHF. The CDR3 region has the DNA TGTGCCAGCAGTGGGGGGGAAACTTTTGGTTCACCCCTCCACTTT. The chain carries TRBV27 and TRBJ1-6, with a weak D call TRBD1 (5 bases). Germline loops: CDR1 MNHEY, CDR2 SMNVEV (reference sequence). Trimming took 5 bases from V and 9 from J, leaving 17 bases between them. The CDR3 is 15 amino acids.

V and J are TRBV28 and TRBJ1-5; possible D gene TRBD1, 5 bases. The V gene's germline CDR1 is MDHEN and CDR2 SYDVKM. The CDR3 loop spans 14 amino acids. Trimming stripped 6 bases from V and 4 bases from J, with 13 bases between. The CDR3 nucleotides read TGTGCCAGCAGCCCGGGGAGGGGAAATCAGCCCCAGCATTTT. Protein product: CASSPGRGNQPQHF.

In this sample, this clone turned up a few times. DNA of the CDR3: TGTGCCAGCAGCACGGGACAGCTTTACGAGCAGTACTTC. It specifies CASSTGQLYEQYF. The chain is built from TRBV7-6 and TRBJ2-7; TRBD1 aligns across 7 bases. Germline loops: CDR1 SGHVS, CDR2 FNYEAQ. V was pared by 5 bases and J by 4 bases, with 5 bases of the junction left unmatched. This CDR3 has 13 amino acids.

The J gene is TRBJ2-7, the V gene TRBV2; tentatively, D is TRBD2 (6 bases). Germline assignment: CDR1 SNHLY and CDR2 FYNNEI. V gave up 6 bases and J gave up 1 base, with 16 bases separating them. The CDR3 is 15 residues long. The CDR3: CASRDAGTGSYEQYF. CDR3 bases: TGTGCCAGCAGGGACGCCGGGACTGGATCCTACGAGCAGTACTTC.

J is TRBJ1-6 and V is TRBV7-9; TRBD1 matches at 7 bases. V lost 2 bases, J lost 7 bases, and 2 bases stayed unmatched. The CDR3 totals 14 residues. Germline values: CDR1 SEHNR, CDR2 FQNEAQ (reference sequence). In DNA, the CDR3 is TGTGCCAGCAGCTTAATGACAGGGAATTCACCCCTCCACTTT. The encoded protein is CASSLMTGNSPLHF.

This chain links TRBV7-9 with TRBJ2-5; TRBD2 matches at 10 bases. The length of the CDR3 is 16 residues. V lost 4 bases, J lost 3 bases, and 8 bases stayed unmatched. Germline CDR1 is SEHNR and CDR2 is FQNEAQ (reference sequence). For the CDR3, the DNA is TGTGCCAGCAGCTGGGGTTTAGCGGGGGGCGAAGAGACCCAGTACTTC. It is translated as CASSWGLAGGEETQYF.

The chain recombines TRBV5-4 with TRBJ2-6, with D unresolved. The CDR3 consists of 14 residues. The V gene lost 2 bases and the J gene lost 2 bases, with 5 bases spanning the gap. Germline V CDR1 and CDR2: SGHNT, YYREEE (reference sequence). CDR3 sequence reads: CASSFGAGANVLTF. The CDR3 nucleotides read TGTGCCAGCAGCTTCGGAGCTGGGGCCAACGTCCTGACTTTC. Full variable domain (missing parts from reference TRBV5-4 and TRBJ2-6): ETGVTQSPTHLIKTRGQQVTLRCSSQSGHNTVSWYQQALGQGPQFIFQYYREEENGRGNFPPRFSGLQFPNYSSELNVNALELDDSALYLCASSFGAGANVLTFGAGSRLTVL.

CDR3 nucleotides: TGTGCCAGCAACCCAGAAACAGAAAAACTGTTTTTT. Translation: CASNPETEKLFF. V gene TRBV2 combines with J gene TRBJ1-4; D gene ambiguous. CDR3 length equals 12 residues. V lost 7 bases and J lost 8, with 11 bases in between. The germline V gene encodes CDR1 SNHLY and CDR2 FYNNEI.

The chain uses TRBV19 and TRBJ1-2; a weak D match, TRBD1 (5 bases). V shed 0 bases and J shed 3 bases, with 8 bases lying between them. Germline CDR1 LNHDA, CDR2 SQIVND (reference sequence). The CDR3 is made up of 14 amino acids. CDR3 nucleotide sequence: TGTGCCAGTAGTATAGACGGGGGATACTATGGCTACACCTTC. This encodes CASSIDGGYYGYTF.

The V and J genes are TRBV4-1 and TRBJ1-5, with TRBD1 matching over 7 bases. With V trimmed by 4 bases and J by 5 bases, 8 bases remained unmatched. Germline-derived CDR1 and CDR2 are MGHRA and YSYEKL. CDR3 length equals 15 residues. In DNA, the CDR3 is TGCGCCAGCAGCCCCCGCGACAGGGCCGATCAGCCCCAGCATTTT. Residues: CASSPRDRADQPQHF.

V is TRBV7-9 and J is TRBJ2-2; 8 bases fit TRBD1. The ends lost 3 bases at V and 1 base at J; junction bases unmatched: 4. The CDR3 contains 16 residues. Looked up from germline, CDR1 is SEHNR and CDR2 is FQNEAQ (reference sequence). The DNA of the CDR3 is TGTGCCAGCAGCTTCTGGACAGGGCAGAACACCGGGGAGCTGTTTTTT. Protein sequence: CASSFWTGQNTGELFF.

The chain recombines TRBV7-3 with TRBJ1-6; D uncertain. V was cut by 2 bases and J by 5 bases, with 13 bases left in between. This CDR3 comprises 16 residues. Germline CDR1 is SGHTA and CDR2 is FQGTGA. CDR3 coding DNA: TGTGCCAGCAGCTTAGGCGCAGCTAGCGATAATTCACCCCTCCACTTT. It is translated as CASSLGAASDNSPLHF.

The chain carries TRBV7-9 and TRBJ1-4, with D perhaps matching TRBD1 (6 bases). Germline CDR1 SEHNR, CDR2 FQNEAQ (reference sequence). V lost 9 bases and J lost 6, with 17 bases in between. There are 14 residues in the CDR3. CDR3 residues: CASSEQGWDEKLFF. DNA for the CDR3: TGTGCCAGTTCCGAACAGGGATGGGATGAAAAACTGTTTTTT.